The sample holds one count of the clone carrying this TCR beta chain. The data belong to a study of CD8 T cells in Susac syndrome. V dropped 6 bases and J dropped 7 bases, with 13 bases sitting between them. This CDR3 comprises 14 residues. Random hexamers were used to reverse transcribe the RNA input (0.5 to 1 ug). TCRdb reprocessed the immunoSEQ multiplex PCR reads via MiXCR and lists one record per CDR3 protein. In the table there are 110,000 to 150,000 distinct CDR3 sequences, 90% to 97% of which are singletons. Sequencing targeted TCR beta in blood CD8+ and CD4+ T cells. Patients with Susac syndrome showed fulfilment of recently defined diagnostic criteria for definite or probable disease.

This chain joins TRBV12-3 or TRBV12-4 and TRBJ1-6; D perhaps matches TRBD1 (6 bases). The sample taken for sequencing was CD4+ T cells from PBMCs. The origin of this receptor is a human donor with Susac syndrome. CDR3 bases: TGTGCCAGCAGGGGGGGACACCCCAATTCACCCCTCCACTTT. Translated, it gives CASRGGHPNSPLHF.